This TCR beta chain emerged from a study of T cells in women clearing cervical HPV infection. As for the study in general: Blood came at first lesion visit for cases, post-clearance for controls.

V lost 6 bases to trimming and J lost 3 bases; unmatched junction nucleotides: 7. The germline gives CDR1 SGHTA, CDR2 FQGNSA. The CDR3 spans 14 residues. Study findings and constraints: Repertoire richness, not evenness, was significantly elevated in CIN3+ cases versus controls.

The repertoire was sequenced with immunoSEQ multiplex PCR; TCRdb's copy has only in-frame clones and lacks some. This sample's table has about 25,000 clones. A word on this clone: Its antigen is unknown. The observed sequence ends 3 residues before the CDR3 terminus, with the missing tail filled in from the germline J gene.

The rearrangement links TRBV7-2 to TRBJ1-1; 7 positions match TRBD1. Sequencing was performed on blood buffy coat. The sequence was collected from a woman aged 18-70 years with a cervical HPV16 infection that either progressed to CIN3+ or cleared (not recorded which). CDR3 DNA (partial): TGTGCCAGCAGTCAACAGGGGTGGGACACTGAA. Encoded protein: CASSQQGWDTE. The complete CDR3 reads CASSQQGWDTEAFF.